This TCR beta chain stems from a study of T-cell reconstitution after alpha-beta-depleted transplantation in children. Germline values: CDR1 DFQATT, CDR2 SNEGSKA (reference sequence). The CDR3 length is 15 residues. V lost 0 bases and J lost 7; bases outside the gene matches: 7. This clonotype was detected ten times or more. A library of TCRbeta sequences, prepared with unique molecular identifiers, was generated. In TCRdb, the PCR reads were re-called with MiXCR into one record per CDR3 protein. The sample lists roughly 350,000 distinct CDR3 sequences; about 9.4% were seen once. The material was PBMCs from the stem cell graft donor, obtained from the stem cell graft. The source of this sequence is a human donor who donated a stem cell graft to a child with acute lymphoblastic leukemia. The chain joins TRBV20-1 to TRBJ2-1, with 9 bases lining up with TRBD2. The chain's CDR3 is CSARDPAGGRNEQFF. The CDR3, as DNA: TGCAGTGCTAGAGATCCCGCGGGAGGGAGGAATGAGCAGTTCTTC.